A single sample is the source of the 24 T cell receptor beta chains below, sequenced in a study of T cell repertoires in cytomegalovirus infection. From the reads, TCRdb called clonotypes with MiXCR, one entry per CDR3 protein. The sample carries 830,000 or so distinct CDR3 sequences, around a third recorded once. These TCRs' antigens remain unknown. The sequencing here drew on cultured CD8+ T cells from PBMCs, taken from culture after CMV antigen stimulation. The source is a human donor in good health (CMV status not recorded). Some clones in this sample may be carry-over from other donors' samples.

The chain employs TRBV25-1 and TRBJ1-5, with D possibly matching TRBD1 (6 bases). The CDR3 is 14 amino acids. With 6 bases removed from V and 2 bases from J, the gap between germline ends came to 11 bases. Germline lookup yields CDR1 MGHDK and CDR2 SYGVNS. CDR3 coding DNA: TGTGCCAGCAGCCGGGGGGCCGGCAATCAGCCCCAGCATTTT. Amino acid sequence: CASSRGAGNQPQHF.

This chain links TRBV4-1 with TRBJ2-7; D is unclear. The CDR3 is made up of 15 amino acids. Germline lookup yields CDR1 MGHRA and CDR2 YSYEKL. V dropped 1 base and J dropped 1 base, with 11 bases sitting between them. The CDR3 region has the DNA TGCGCCAGCAGCCAAGTCGCCGGACCATCCTACGAGCAGTACGTC. Translation: CASSQVAGPSYEQYV.

This clonotype has just a few counts. The chain employs TRBV18 and TRBJ1-1, with 12 positions matching TRBD1. This CDR3 is built from 19 residues. Germline CDR1 KGHSH, CDR2 LQKENI. The V and J ends lost 1 base and 1 base, in that order; junction bases with no gene match: 10. CDR3 bases: TGTGCCAGCTCACCACGGTGGGACAGGGGGCGCGAACCGAACACTGAAGCTTTCTTT. Amino acid sequence: CASSPRWDRGREPNTEAFF.

This clonotype was found a few times. A junction boundary mismatches the germline segment, possibly from a read error. This chain's CDR3 is CASNKVGTEQKNIQYF. In DNA, the CDR3 is TGTGCTAGCAACAAGGTGGGCACCGAGCAAAAAAACATTCAGTACTTC. The rearrangement joins TRBV27 to TRBJ2-4; the D is unclear. Germline V gene lookup returns CDR1 MNHEY and CDR2 SMNVEV (reference sequence). The CDR3 length is 16 residues.

This clonotype was counted a few times. The genes are TRBV2 and TRBJ2-4; the match to TRBD1 covers 10 bases. Germline lookup yields CDR1 SNHLY and CDR2 FYNNEI. This CDR3 contains 16 residues. J lost 7 bases, V lost 6 bases, and 12 bases had no gene match. The CDR3 DNA is TGTGCCAGCAGCCAACAGACAGGGGGCGCGTGGAACATTCAGTACTTC. Translated: CASSQQTGGAWNIQYF. Variable domain in full (rest from reference TRBV2 and TRBJ2-4): EPEVTQTPSHQVTQMGQEVILRCVPISNHLYFYWYRQILGQKVEFLVSFYNNEISEKSEIFDDQFSVERPDGSNFTLKIRSTKLEDSAMYFCASSQQTGGAWNIQYFGAGTRLSVL.

This clonotype has ten or more counts. V is TRBV7-9 and J is TRBJ2-1; no firm D call. The V gene lost 5 bases and the J gene lost 0 bases, with 8 bases spanning the gap. The CDR3 extends over 14 amino acids. Per germline, CDR1 SEHNR and CDR2 FQNEAQ (reference sequence). Written as DNA, the CDR3 is TGTGCCAGCAGCCCAAGGAGCTCCTACAATGAGCAGTTCTTC. It encodes CASSPRSSYNEQFF.

Ten or more counts support this clonotype. One end of the junction fails to match germline, which may point to a read error. This rearrangement joins TRBV7-9 to TRBJ1-1, with a weak D call TRBD1 (5 bases). This CDR3 contains 12 residues. Looked up from germline, CDR1 is SEHNR and CDR2 is FQNEAQ (reference sequence). The CDR3 coding sequence is TGTGCCAGCAGTTTAGGGGAGACTGAAGCTTTCTTT. Translation gives CASSLGETEAFF.

Note on this clonotype: A clone one base away is much larger, so this may be a read error. The chain combines TRBV7-9 with TRBJ2-5; D uncertain. With 3 bases removed from V and 7 bases from J, the gap between germline ends came to 6 bases. CDR1 and CDR2 from the germline V gene are SEHNR and FQNEAQ (reference sequence). CDR3 length equals 11 residues. The CDR3, as DNA: TGTGCCAGCAGCTTGTGCGGGACCCAGTACTTC. Translated: CASSLCGTQYF.

The V call is TRBV13, the J call TRBJ2-1; 7 positions agree with TRBD1. The germline V gene encodes CDR1 PRHDT and CDR2 FYEKMQ (reference sequence). The CDR3 has 15 residues. The trim removed 1 base at V and 3 bases at J, leaving 3 bases unmatched. As DNA, the CDR3 is TGTGCCAGCAGCTTAGCGGGGACAGTCTACAATGAGCAGTTCTTC. Its translation: CASSLAGTVYNEQFF.

The chain employs TRBV5-8 and TRBJ1-5, with D perhaps matching TRBD1 (6 bases). The germline V gene has CDR1 SGHTS and CDR2 YDEGEE. CDR3 size: 17 residues. The V and J ends lost 3 bases and 1 base respectively, with 17 bases between them. The CDR3 sequence is CASSSTHRVYSNQPQHF. In DNA form, the CDR3 reads TGTGCCAGCAGCTCTACCCACAGGGTCTACAGCAATCAGCCCCAGCATTTT.

The V and J genes are TRBV7-2 and TRBJ2-5; 10 bases are shared with TRBD2. J was trimmed by 7 bases and V by 1 base; bases with no gene match: 18. Germline CDR1 and CDR2: SGHTA and FQGNSA. CDR3 length: 19 amino acids. This CDR3 reads CASSLGGGLAGDQAGTQYF. The CDR3 nucleotides read TGTGCCAGCAGCTTAGGGGGGGGGCTAGCGGGGGACCAAGCGGGGACCCAGTACTTC.

CDR3 protein: CASTQRQGTFF. The CDR3 region has the DNA TGTGCCAGCACCCAAAGGCAGGGTACTTTCTTT. The V gene is TRBV28, the J gene TRBJ1-1, with D perhaps TRBD1 (5 bases). CDR1 and CDR2 from the germline V gene are MDHEN and SYDVKM. Trimming stripped 7 bases from V and 12 bases from J, with 15 bases between. CDR3 size: 11 residues.

This clonotype was seen many times. The V gene is TRBV7-2, the J gene TRBJ2-1; D is ambiguous. This CDR3 contains 11 residues. CDR1 SGHTA and CDR2 FQGNSA come from the germline V gene. Trimming took 3 bases from V and 10 from J, leaving 7 bases between them. The CDR3 reads CASSFAYEQFF. The DNA for the CDR3 is TGTGCCAGCAGCTTCGCGTACGAGCAGTTCTTC. Variable domain in full (rest from reference TRBV7-2 and TRBJ2-1): GAGVSQSPSNKVTEKGKDVELRCDPISGHTALYWYRQSLGQGLEFLIYFQGNSAPDKSGLPSDRFSAERTGGSVSTLTIQRTQQEDSAVYLCASSFAYEQFFGPGTRLTVL.

The chain employs TRBV5-6 and TRBJ1-6; D not certain. The CDR3 has 14 amino acids. CDR1 is SGHDT, CDR2 YYEEEE, per germline. Trimming took 0 bases from V and 10 from J, leaving 11 bases between them. Written as DNA, the CDR3 is TGTGCCAGCAGCTTGGGAGGTACGGGCTCACCCCTCCACTTT. Amino acid sequence: CASSLGGTGSPLHF.

This clonotype appeared a few times. The V and J genes are TRBV14 and TRBJ2-7; D may be TRBD1 (6 bases). Germline V gene lookup returns CDR1 SGHDN and CDR2 FVKESK. The CDR3 length is 15 residues. V dropped 0 bases and J dropped 1 base, with 10 bases sitting between them. This chain's CDR3 is CASSQDARGSYEQYF. In DNA, the CDR3 is TGTGCCAGCAGCCAAGATGCCAGGGGATCCTACGAGCAGTACTTC.

This clonotype was seen more than once but under ten times. V gene TRBV7-6 combines with J gene TRBJ1-1; possible D gene TRBD1, 5 bases. CDR1 and CDR2 (germline): SGHVS, FNYEAQ. This CDR3 is built from 14 residues. Trimming took off 7 bases at V and 2 bases at J, with 14 bases between the two ends. The CDR3 sequence is CASTDRQGNTEAFF. The CDR3 DNA follows: TGTGCCAGCACGGATCGGCAGGGAAACACTGAAGCTTTCTTT.

This clonotype was recorded a few times. The chain couples TRBV19 to TRBJ1-5; 10 nucleotides match TRBD1. CDR3 length: 16 amino acids. Germline CDR1 and CDR2: LNHDA and SQIVND (reference sequence). The V segment lost 3 bases and the J segment 2 bases; nucleotides outside the gene matches: 4. CDR3 amino acids: CASSMGTGEGNQPQHF. For the CDR3, the DNA is TGTGCCAGTAGTATGGGGACAGGGGAGGGCAATCAGCCCCAGCATTTT.

As regards this clonotype: The junction and the germline gene differ at one end; a read error may be behind it. CDR3 region: CAISLGPEGYTF. Here the CDR3 DNA reads TGTGCCATCAGTTTAGGGCCCGAGGGCTACACCTTC. The genes are TRBV12-3 or TRBV12-4 and TRBJ1-2; D call uncertain. CDR3 length: 12 residues.

In its sample, this clonotype was seen a few times. The chain joins TRBV19 to TRBJ1-4; D is undetermined. The CDR3 extends over 13 amino acids. Deletions cut 6 bases from V and 6 bases from J, with 11 bases between. The germline V gene encodes CDR1 LNHDA and CDR2 SQIVND (reference sequence). The CDR3: CASSKQWDEKLFF. The DNA for the CDR3 is TGTGCCAGTAGCAAGCAATGGGATGAAAAACTGTTTTTT.

The CDR3 DNA follows: TGTGCCAGCAGTTACTCTCAGGGTCTAACCTTGTTTTTT. It codes for CASSYSQGLTLFF. V gene TRBV6-5 combines with J gene TRBJ1-4; weak D call: TRBD1 (5 bases). CDR3 length equals 13 residues. Trimming removed 0 bases at V and 15 bases at J, with 14 bases between. The V gene's germline CDR1 is MNHEY and CDR2 SVGAGI.

The chain uses TRBV5-8 and TRBJ1-1; D is possibly TRBD1 (6 bases). V was shortened by 6 bases and J by 8 bases, with 14 bases between the two germline ends. Germline V gene sequence: CDR1 SGHTS, CDR2 YDEGEE. The CDR3 runs to 12 residues. CDR3 DNA sequence: TGTGCCAGCACCAGGGGCCTGCGGGAAGCTTTCTTT. It is translated as CASTRGLREAFF.

This chain uses TRBV2 with TRBJ2-7; the match to TRBD1 covers 9 bases. V lost 6 bases to trimming and J lost 2 bases; unmatched junction nucleotides: 8. From germline, CDR1 is SNHLY and CDR2 FYNNEI. The CDR3 length is 15 residues. The CDR3 bases are TGTGCCAGCAGCTTGGGGACAGGGACAACCTACGAGCAGTACGTC. Translated: CASSLGTGTTYEQYV.

The chain couples TRBV3-1 to TRBJ1-2; D unresolved. The ends were cut back, 7 bases at V and 3 bases at J, with 18 bases in the middle. Germline CDR1 and CDR2: LGHDT and YNNKEL (reference sequence). The CDR3 has 15 residues. DNA of the CDR3: TGTGCCAGCACTCCCGGCAGGTCCGGGGACTATGGCTACACCTTC. Protein: CASTPGRSGDYGYTF.

This clonotype has more than one count but fewer than ten. This chain connects TRBV12-3 or TRBV12-4 to TRBJ2-1; possibly TRBD1 or TRBD2 for D (5 bases each). The CDR3 has 15 amino acids. V dropped 5 bases and J dropped 7 bases, with 18 bases sitting between them. Here the CDR3 reads CASSPYLGRQNEQFF. CDR3 nucleotide sequence: TGTGCCAGCAGTCCTTATCTGGGACGTCAGAATGAGCAGTTCTTC.